This T cell receptor beta chain was documented in a study of blood T cells in healthy people across ages. General observations from the study: As naive T cell percentage varied, TCR beta diversity correlated strongly with it.

Note on this clonotype: Its target is not known.

The donors, all healthy, were Caucasians living in Russia, aged about 6 to 100. Trimming cost V 4 bases and J 0 bases; bases outside gene matches: 7. This CDR3 region has 16 residues. Germline lookup yields CDR1 KGHSH and CDR2 LQKENI. Primed by a sample-barcoded 5' primer and a J-beta primer mix, a second PCR proceeded for about 6 to 12 cycles. Each TCR beta cDNA got a 12-nucleotide random molecular identifier. Each of the samples gave a minimum of 2.5 million paired-end reads that contained CDR3. MiXCR, run by TCRdb on the 5' RACE reads, gives a single entry per CDR3 protein. The sample yields approximately 1.5 million distinct CDR3 sequences, around 36% seen once.

This sequence joins TRBV18 and TRBJ2-7, with 9 bases fitting TRBD1. The source of this sequence is a woman aged 25-40 years in good health. Specimen: blood. The CDR3 region is CASSLQGQGLSYEQYF. CDR3 nucleotide sequence: TGTGCCAGCTCACTGCAGGGACAGGGCCTCTCCTACGAGCAGTACTTC.